This T cell receptor beta chain was retrieved from a study of OX40 agonist ivuxolimab in advanced cancers. Across the study: The mean age was roughly 60 years, ranging from roughly 23 to 79, with around four fifths of participants male.

Germline CDR1 reads SEHNR; CDR2 reads FQNEAQ (reference sequence). The germline V and J ends were trimmed by 5 bases and 1 base, with 14 bases remaining between them. The CDR3 contains 15 residues. Only in-frame clones appear in the TCRdb table, and some are missing; sequencing was by immunoSEQ multiplex PCR. The sample consists of tens of thousands of clones, 70% to 90% of them appearing once. This receptor was taken from an adult with an advanced solid tumor such as melanoma, head and neck, liver or kidney cancer. This sequence joins TRBV7-9 and TRBJ1-1; the D is unclear. The source material was CD4+ or CD8+ T cells sorted from blood, sampled in a trial of the OX40 agonist ivuxolimab. DNA of the CDR3: TGTGCCAGCAGCGGGAGACGGTGGGGGAACACTGAAGCTTTCTTT. It translates to CASSGRRWGNTEAFF. The full variable domain, in which reference TRBV7-9 and TRBJ1-1 provide the parts outside the CDR3, is DTGVSQNPRHKITKRGQNVTFRCDPISEHNRLYWYRQTLGQGPEFLTYFQNEAQLEKSRLLSDRFSAERPKGSFSTLEIQRTEQGDSAMYLCASSGRRWGNTEAFFGQGTRLTVV.